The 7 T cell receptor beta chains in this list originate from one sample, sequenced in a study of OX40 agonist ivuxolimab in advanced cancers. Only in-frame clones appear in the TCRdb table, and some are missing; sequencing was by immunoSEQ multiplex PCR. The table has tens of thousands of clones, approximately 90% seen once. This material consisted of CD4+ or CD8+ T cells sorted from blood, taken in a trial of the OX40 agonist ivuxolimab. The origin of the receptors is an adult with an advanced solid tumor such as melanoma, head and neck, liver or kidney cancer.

CDR3 protein: CASSPGRSGYEQYF. Here the CDR3 DNA reads TGTGCCAGCAGCCCTGGACGCTCAGGCTACGAGCAGTACTTC. J is TRBJ2-7 and V is TRBV27; D unresolved. The V end was cut by 6 bases, the J end by 3 bases, with 15 bases between. Germline CDR1 MNHEY, CDR2 SMNVEV (reference sequence). The CDR3 is 14 residues long.

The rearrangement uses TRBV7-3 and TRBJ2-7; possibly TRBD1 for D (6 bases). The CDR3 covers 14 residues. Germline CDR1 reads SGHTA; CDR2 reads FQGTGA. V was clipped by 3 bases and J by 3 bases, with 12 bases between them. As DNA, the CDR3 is TGTGCCAGCAGCTTGAACGTCAGGGGCTACGAGCAGTACGTC. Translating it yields CASSLNVRGYEQYV.

The CDR3 nucleotides are TGTGCCAGCAGTCTGGCGCCCCTCGTTGAAGCTTTCTTT. Translating gives CASSLAPLVEAFF. V and J are TRBV28 and TRBJ1-1, with D unclear. Germline V gene lookup returns CDR1 MDHEN and CDR2 SYDVKM. This CDR3 has 13 residues. The V end was cut by 5 bases, the J end by 7 bases, with 14 bases between. The variable domain in full, with the rest retrieved from reference TRBV28 and TRBJ1-1, is DVKVTQSSRYLVKRTGEKVFLECVQDMDHENMFWYRQDPGLGLRLIYFSYDVKMKEKGDIPEGYSVSREKKERFSLILESASTNQTSMYLCASSLAPLVEAFFGQGTRLTVV.

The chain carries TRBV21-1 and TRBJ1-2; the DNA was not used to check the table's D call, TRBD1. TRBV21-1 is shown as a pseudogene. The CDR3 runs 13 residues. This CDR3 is CASSGQGSGGYTF. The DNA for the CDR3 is TGTGCCAGCAGCGGACAGGGGAGCGGCGGCTACACCTTC.

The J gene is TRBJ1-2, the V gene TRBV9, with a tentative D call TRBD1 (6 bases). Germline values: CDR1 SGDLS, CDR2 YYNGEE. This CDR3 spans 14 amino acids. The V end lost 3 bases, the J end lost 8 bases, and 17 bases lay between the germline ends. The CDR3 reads CASSARDTLGGYTF. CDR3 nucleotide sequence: TGTGCCAGCAGCGCCCGGGACACCTTGGGAGGCTACACCTTC.

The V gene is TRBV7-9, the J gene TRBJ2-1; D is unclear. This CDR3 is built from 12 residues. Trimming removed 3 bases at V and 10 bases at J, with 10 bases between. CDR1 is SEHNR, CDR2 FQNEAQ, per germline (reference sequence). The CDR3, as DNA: TGTGCCAGCAGCTTGGGGAAGGTCGAGCAGTTCTTC. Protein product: CASSLGKVEQFF.

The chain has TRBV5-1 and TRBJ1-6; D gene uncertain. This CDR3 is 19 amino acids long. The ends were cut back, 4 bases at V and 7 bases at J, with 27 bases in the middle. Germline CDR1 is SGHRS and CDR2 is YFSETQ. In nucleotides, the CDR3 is TGCGCCAGCAGCGCTACCACCAGGACGCTCGGACCGGGAAATTCACCCCTCCACTTT. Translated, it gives CASSATTRTLGPGNSPLHF.